This T cell receptor beta chain appears in the sequencing data of a study of identical twins. With 2 bases removed from V and 0 bases from J, the gap between germline ends came to 7 bases. The CDR3 extends over 14 amino acids. One entry per CDR3 protein, called by TCRdb with MiXCR from the 5' RACE reads. This table holds 1.5 million to 2 million distinct CDR3 sequences, less than 40% found once. The sample taken for sequencing was cord blood. The J gene is TRBJ1-2, the V gene TRBV12-3 or TRBV12-4; D may be TRBD1 (5 bases). This clonotype was sampled from a newborn girl in good health. Here the CDR3 reads CASSLNRPNYGYTF. The DNA for the CDR3 is TGTGCCAGCAGTTTAAACAGGCCTAACTATGGCTACACCTTC.